These 2 T cell receptor beta chains came from one sample sequenced in a study of T-cell reconstitution after alpha-beta-depleted transplantation in children. The TCRbeta library was prepared with unique molecular identifiers. TCRdb reprocessed the PCR reads via MiXCR and lists one record per CDR3 protein. The sample includes about 400,000 distinct CDR3 sequences, around 15% of them seen just once. Sample: PBMCs, mostly from graft donor cells, taken 360 days after TCRalphabeta/CD19-depleted stem cell transplant. These receptors came from a boy less than two years old who had a stem cell transplant for Wiskott-Aldrich syndrome, so the T cells may come from the graft donor.

The chain couples TRBV20-1 to TRBJ2-1; the D gene is possibly TRBD2 (7 bases). The germline gives CDR1 DFQATT, CDR2 SNEGSKA (reference sequence). The CDR3 has 15 amino acids. Trimming pared 5 bases from V and 5 bases from J, leaving 19 bases between. In DNA, the CDR3 is TGCAGTGCTCCGCCGAACGGGGGGCCTGACAATGAGCAGTTCTTC. Translating it yields CSAPPNGGPDNEQFF.

The chain recombines TRBV2 with TRBJ2-7, with D hard to call. The CDR3 has 14 residues. CDR1 SNHLY and CDR2 FYNNEI come from the germline V gene. Between the trimmed V and J ends, which lost 3 bases and 3 bases, there was a span of 12 bases. CDR3 sequence reads: CASSDRGPYYEQYF. The CDR3 DNA is TGTGCCAGCAGTGACCGCGGTCCTTACTACGAGCAGTACTTC.